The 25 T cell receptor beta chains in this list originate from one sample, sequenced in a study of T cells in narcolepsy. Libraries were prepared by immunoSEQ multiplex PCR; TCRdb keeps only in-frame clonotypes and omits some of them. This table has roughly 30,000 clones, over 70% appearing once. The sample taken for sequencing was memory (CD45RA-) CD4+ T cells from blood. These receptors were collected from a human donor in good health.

CDR3 nucleotide sequence: TGTGCCAGCACCCCTTTAGGGGCAAGCTCCTACAATGAGCAGTTCTTC. As protein: CASTPLGASSYNEQFF. This chain joins TRBV7-9 and TRBJ2-1, with D possibly matching TRBD1 (5 bases). The V gene's germline CDR1 is SEHNR and CDR2 FQNEAQ (reference sequence). CDR3 size: 16 residues. Trimming shortened V by 7 bases and J by 0 bases, and 16 bases separated the two germline ends. Full variable domain (remainder filled in from reference TRBV7-9 and TRBJ2-1): DTGVSQNPRHKITKRGQNVTFRCDPISEHNRLYWYRQTLGQGPEFLTYFQNEAQLEKSRLLSDRFSAERPKGSFSTLEIQRTEQGDSAMYLCASTPLGASSYNEQFFGPGTRLTVL.

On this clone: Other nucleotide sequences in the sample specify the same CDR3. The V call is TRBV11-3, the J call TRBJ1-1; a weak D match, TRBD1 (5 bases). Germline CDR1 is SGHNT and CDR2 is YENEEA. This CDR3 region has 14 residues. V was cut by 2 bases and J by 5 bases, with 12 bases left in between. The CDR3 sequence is CASSLRQGATEAFF. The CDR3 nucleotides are TGTGCCAGCAGCTTACGCCAGGGAGCAACTGAAGCTTTCTTT. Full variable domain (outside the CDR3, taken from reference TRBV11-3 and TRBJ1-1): EAGVVQSPRYKIIEKKQPVAFWCNPISGHNTLYWYLQNLGQGPELLIRYENEEAVDDSQLPKDRFSAERLKGVDSTLKIQPAELGDSAVYLCASSLRQGATEAFFGQGTRLTVV.

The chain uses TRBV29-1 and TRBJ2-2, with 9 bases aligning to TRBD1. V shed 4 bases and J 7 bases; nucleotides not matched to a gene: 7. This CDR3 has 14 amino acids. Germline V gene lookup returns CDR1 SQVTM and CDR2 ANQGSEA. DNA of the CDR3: TGCAGCGTTGGTGGGACAGGGTCAGTCGGGGAGCTGTTTTTT. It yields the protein CSVGGTGSVGELFF.

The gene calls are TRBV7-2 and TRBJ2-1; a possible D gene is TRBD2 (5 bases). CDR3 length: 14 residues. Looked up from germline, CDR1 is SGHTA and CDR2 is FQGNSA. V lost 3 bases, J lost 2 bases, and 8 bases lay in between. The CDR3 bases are TGTGCCAGCAGCTTCCGGGGAACCTACAATGAGCAGTTCTTC. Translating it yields CASSFRGTYNEQFF.

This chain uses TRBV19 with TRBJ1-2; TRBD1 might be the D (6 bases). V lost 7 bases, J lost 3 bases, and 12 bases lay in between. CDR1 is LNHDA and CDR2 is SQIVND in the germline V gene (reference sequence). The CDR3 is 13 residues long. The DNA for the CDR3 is TGTGCCAGTACTCAAGACAGGTACTATGGCTACACCTTC. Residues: CASTQDRYYGYTF.

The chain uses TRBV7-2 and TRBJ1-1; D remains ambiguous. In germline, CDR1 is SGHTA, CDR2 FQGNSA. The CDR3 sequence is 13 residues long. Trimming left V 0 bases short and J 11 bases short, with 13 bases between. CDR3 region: CASSLADTYAAFF. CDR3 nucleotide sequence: TGTGCCAGCAGCTTAGCCGACACCTATGCGGCTTTCTTT. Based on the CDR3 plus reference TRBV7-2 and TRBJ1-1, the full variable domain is GAGVSQSPSNKVTEKGKDVELRCDPISGHTALYWYRQSLGQGLEFLIYFQGNSAPDKSGLPSDRFSAERTGGSVSTLTIQRTQQEDSAVYLCASSLADTYAAFFGQGTRLTVV.

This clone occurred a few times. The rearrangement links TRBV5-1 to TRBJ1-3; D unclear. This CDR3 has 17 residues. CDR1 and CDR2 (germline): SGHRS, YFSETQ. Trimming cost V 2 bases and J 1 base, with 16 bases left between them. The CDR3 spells CASSLGSGISSGNTIYF. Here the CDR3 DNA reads TGCGCCAGCAGCTTAGGCTCGGGGATTTCGTCTGGAAACACCATATATTTT.

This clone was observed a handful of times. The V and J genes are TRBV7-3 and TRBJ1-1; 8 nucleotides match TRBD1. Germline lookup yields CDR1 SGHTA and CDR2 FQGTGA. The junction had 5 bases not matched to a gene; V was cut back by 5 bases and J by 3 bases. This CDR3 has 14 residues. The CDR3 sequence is CASSPQGVDTEAFF. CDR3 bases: TGTGCCAGCAGCCCACAGGGGGTAGACACTGAAGCTTTCTTT.

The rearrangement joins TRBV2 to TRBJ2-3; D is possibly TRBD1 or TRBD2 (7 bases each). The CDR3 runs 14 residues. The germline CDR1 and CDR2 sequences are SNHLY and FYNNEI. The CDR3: CATGKRDSTDTQYF. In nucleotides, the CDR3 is TGTGCTACCGGCAAGCGGGACAGTACAGATACGCAGTATTTT. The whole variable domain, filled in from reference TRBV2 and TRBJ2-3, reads EPEVTQTPSHQVTQMGQEVILRCVPISNHLYFYWYRQILGQKVEFLVSFYNNEISEKSEIFDDQFSVERPDGSNFTLKIRSTKLEDSAMYFCATGKRDSTDTQYFGPGTRLTVL.

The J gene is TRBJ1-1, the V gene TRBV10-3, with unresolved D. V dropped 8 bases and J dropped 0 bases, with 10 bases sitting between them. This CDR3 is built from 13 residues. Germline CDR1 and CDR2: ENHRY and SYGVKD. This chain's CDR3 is CAIAWKMNTEAFF. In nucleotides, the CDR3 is TGTGCCATCGCCTGGAAAATGAACACTGAAGCTTTCTTT.

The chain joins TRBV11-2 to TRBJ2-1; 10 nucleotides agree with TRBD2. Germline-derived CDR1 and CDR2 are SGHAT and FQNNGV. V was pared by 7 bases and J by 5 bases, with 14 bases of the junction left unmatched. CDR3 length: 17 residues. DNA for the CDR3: TGTGCCAGCACCAAACGGAGCGGGAGGGCCCAGGACAATGAGCAGTTCTTC. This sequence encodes CASTKRSGRAQDNEQFF.

This chain's CDR3 is CASSLVRGAPYEQYF. The CDR3, as DNA: TGCGCCAGCAGCTTGGTACGCGGGGCCCCTTACGAGCAGTACTTC. J is TRBJ2-7 and V is TRBV5-1, with D perhaps matching TRBD2 (6 bases). CDR3 length: 15 amino acids. Per the germline V gene, CDR1 is SGHRS and CDR2 is YFSETQ. Trimming left V 0 bases short and J 4 bases short, with 14 bases between.

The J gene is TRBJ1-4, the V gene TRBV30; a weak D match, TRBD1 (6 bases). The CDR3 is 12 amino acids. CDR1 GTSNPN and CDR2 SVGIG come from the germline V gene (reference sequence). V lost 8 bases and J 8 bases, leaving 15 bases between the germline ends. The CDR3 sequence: CAGYRVDEKLFF. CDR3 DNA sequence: TGTGCCGGATACAGGGTCGACGAAAAACTGTTTTTT.

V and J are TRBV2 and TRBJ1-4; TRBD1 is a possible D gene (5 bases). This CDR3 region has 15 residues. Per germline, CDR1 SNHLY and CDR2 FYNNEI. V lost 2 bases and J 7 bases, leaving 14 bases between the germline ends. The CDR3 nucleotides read TGTGCCAGCAGTGAACGCGGTGGGGGGAGTGAAAAACTGTTTTTT. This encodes CASSERGGGSEKLFF.

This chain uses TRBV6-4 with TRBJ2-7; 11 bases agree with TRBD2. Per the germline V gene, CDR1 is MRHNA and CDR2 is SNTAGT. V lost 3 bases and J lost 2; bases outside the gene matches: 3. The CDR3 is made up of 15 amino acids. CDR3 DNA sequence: TGTGCCAGCAGTGAACTAGCGGGGGCCACCTACGAGCAGTACTTC. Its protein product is CASSELAGATYEQYF.

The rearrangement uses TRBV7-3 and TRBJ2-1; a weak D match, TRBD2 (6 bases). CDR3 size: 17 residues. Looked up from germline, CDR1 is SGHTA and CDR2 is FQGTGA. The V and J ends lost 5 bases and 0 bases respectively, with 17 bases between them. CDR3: CASSGGGPQISYNEQFF. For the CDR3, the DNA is TGTGCCAGCAGCGGAGGAGGGCCCCAGATCTCCTACAATGAGCAGTTCTTC.

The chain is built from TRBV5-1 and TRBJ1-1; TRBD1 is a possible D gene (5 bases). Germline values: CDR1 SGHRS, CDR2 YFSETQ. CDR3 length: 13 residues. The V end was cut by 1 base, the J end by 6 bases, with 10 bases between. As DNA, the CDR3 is TGCGCCAGCAGCTTGCGGGACCGCGCTGAAGCTTTCTTT. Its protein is CASSLRDRAEAFF.

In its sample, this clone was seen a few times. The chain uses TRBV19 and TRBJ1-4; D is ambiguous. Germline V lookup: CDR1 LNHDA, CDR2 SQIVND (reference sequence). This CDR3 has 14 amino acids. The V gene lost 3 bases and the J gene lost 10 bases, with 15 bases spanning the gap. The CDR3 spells CASSIPGSLGKLFF. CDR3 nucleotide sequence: TGTGCCAGTAGTATCCCAGGTAGTCTGGGAAAACTGTTTTTT.

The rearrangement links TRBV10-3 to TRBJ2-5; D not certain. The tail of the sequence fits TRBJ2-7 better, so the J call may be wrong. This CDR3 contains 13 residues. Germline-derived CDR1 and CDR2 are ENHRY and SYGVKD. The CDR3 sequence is CAISESAPYEQYF. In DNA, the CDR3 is TGTGCCATCAGTGAGTCGGCCCCCTACGAGCAGTACTTC.

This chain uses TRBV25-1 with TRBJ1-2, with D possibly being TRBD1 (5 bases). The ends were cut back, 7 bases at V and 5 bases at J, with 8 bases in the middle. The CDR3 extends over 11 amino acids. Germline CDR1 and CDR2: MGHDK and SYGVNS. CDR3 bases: TGTGCCAGCATGGCAGGGTATGGCTACACCTTC. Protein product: CASMAGYGYTF.

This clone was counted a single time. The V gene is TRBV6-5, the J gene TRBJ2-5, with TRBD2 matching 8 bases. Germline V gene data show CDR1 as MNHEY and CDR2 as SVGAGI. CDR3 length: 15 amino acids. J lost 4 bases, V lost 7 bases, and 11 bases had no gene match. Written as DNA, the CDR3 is TGTGCCAGCACGGATCCGGCGGGAGGACGAGAGACCCAGTACTTC. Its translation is CASTDPAGGRETQYF.

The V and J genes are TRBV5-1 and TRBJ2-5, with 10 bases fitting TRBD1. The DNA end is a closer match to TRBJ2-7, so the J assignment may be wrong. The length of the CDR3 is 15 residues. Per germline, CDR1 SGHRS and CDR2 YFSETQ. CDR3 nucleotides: TGCGCCAGCAGCTTGACGGGACAGGGGATGTTCGAGCAGTACTTC. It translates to CASSLTGQGMFEQYF.

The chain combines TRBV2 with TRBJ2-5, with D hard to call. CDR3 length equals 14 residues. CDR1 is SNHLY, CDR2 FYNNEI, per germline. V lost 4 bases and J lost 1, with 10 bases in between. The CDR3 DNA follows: TGTGCCAGCAGTGCCGCAGCTCTCCAAGAGACCCAGTACTTC. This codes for CASSAAALQETQYF.

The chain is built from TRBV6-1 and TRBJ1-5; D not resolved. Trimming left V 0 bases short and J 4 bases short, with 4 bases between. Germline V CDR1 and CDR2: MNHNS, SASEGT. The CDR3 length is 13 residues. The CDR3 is CASSEAINQPQHF. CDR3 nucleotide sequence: TGTGCCAGCAGTGAAGCGATAAATCAGCCCCAGCATTTT.

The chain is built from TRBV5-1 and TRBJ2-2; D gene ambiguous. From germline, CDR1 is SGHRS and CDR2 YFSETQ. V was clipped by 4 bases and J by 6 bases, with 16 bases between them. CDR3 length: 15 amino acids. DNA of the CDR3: TGCGCCAGCAGCAGTGGTTTGGCTAGTTCCGGGGAGCTGTTTTTT. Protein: CASSSGLASSGELFF.